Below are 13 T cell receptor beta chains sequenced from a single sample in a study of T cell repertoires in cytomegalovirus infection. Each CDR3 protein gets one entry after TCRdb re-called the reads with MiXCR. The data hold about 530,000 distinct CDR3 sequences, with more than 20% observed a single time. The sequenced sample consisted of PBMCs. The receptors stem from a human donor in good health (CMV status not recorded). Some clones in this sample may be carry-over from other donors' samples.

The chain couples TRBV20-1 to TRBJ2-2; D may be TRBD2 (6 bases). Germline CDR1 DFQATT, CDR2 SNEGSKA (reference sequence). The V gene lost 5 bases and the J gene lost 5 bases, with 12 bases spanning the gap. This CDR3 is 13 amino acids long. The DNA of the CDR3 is TGCAGTGCTTTCAACCGGGGGACCGGGGAGCTGTTTTTT. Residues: CSAFNRGTGELFF.

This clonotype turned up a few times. The CDR3 nucleotides read TGTGCCAGCAGCTACCGACGGGAGGGCCGAGGAGGTACGCAGTATTTT. Its translation: CASSYRREGRGGTQYF. The chain recombines TRBV7-2 with TRBJ2-3; 8 bases match TRBD2. This CDR3 spans 16 amino acids. Germline V gene lookup returns CDR1 SGHTA and CDR2 FQGNSA. V lost 4 bases to trimming and J lost 8 bases; unmatched junction nucleotides: 14.

CDR3 amino acids: CASSLRGVSGRDRYEQYF. The CDR3 DNA reads as TGTGCCAGCAGCTTGAGAGGGGTTAGCGGGAGAGATAGGTACGAGCAGTACTTC. The gene calls are TRBV11-2 and TRBJ2-7; 9 bases match TRBD2. V shed 3 bases, J shed 4 bases, and the junction held 16 bases outside the gene matches. Per germline, CDR1 SGHAT and CDR2 FQNNGV. CDR3 size: 18 residues.

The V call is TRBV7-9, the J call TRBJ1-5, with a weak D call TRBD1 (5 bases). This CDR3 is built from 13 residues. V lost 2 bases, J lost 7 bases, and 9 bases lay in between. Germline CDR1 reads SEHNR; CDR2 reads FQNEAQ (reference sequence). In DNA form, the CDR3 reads TGTGCCAGCAGCTTACAGGGTACCCAGCCCCAGCATTTT. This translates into CASSLQGTQPQHF.

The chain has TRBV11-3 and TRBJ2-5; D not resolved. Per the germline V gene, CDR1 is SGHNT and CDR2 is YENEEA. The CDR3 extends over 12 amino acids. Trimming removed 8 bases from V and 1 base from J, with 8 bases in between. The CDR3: CASGPTQETQYF. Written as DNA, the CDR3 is TGTGCCAGCGGCCCGACCCAAGAGACCCAGTACTTC.

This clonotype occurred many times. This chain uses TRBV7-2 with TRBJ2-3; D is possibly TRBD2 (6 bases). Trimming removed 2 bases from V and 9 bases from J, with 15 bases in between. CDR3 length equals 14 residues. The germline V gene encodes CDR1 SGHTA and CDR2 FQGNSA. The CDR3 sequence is CASSLLATGDTQYF. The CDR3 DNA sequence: TGTGCCAGCAGCTTACTCGCAACGGGAGACACGCAGTATTTT. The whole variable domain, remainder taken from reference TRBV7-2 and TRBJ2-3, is GAGVSQSPSNKVTEKGKDVELRCDPISGHTALYWYRQSLGQGLEFLIYFQGNSAPDKSGLPSDRFSAERTGGSVSTLTIQRTQQEDSAVYLCASSLLATGDTQYFGPGTRLTVL.

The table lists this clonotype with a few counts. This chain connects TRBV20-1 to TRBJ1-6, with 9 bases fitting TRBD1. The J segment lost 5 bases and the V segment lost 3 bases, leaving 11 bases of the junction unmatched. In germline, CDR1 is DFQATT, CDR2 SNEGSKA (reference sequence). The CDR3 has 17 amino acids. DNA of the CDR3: TGCAGTGCTAGGTCCCGGGAACAGGGGGCTAATAATTCACCCCTCCACTTT. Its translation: CSARSREQGANNSPLHF.

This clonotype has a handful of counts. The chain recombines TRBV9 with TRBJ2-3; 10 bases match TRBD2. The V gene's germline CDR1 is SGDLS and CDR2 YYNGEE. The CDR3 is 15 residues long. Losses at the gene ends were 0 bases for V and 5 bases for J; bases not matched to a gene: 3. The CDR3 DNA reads TGTGCCAGCAGCGTAGCGGCTAGCGGGAGAGATACGCAGTATTTT. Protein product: CASSVAASGRDTQYF.

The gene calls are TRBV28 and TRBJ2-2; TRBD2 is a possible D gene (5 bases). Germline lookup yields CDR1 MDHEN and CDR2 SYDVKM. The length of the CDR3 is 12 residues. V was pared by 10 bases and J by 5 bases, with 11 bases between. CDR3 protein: CATLGSTGELFF. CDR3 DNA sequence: TGTGCCACCCTGGGGAGTACCGGGGAGCTGTTTTTT.

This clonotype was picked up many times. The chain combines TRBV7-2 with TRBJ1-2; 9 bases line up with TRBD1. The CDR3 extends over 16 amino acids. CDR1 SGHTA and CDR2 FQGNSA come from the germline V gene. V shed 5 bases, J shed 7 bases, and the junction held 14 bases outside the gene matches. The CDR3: CASSLRPTTGGGGYTF. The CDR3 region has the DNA TGTGCCAGCAGCCTAAGGCCGACTACAGGGGGCGGTGGCTACACCTTC.

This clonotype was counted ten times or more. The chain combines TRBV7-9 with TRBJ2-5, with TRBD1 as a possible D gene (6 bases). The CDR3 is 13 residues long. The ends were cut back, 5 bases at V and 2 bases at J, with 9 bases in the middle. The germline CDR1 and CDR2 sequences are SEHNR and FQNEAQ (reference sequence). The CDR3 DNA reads TGTGCCAGCAGCATCGGACAGCAAGAGACCCAGTACTTC. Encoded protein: CASSIGQQETQYF.

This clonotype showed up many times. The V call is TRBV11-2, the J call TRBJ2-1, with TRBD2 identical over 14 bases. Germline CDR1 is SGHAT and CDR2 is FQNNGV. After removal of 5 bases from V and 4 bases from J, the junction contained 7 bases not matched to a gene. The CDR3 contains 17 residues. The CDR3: CASSPGTSGSPYNEQFF. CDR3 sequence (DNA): TGTGCCAGCAGCCCTGGGACTAGCGGGAGCCCATACAATGAGCAGTTCTTC.

The CDR3 coding sequence is TGTGCCAGCTCACCACAGACGGAGAACTATGGCTACACCTTC. Residues: CASSPQTENYGYTF. The V gene is TRBV18, the J gene TRBJ1-2; D ambiguous. Germline V CDR1 and CDR2: KGHSH, LQKENI. The V end was cut by 1 base, the J end by 2 bases, with 8 bases between. The CDR3 extends over 14 amino acids.